This is a list of T cell receptor beta chains from one sample in a study of blood T cell repertoires in COVID-19. Assay used: immunoSEQ multiplex PCR; TCRdb lists only in-frame clones, some missing. The sample includes tens of thousands of clones, 75% to 90% of them seen just once. Sequenced: peripheral blood. The source of these receptors is a man between 60 and 75 years old with acute or convalescent COVID-19. Each CDR3 is given with its conserved first and last residue. A D gene is named only where the DNA matches it firmly. Clone size appears in some rows only: once, few, many, or a class for an expanded clone.

d_call,v_call,clone_size,j_call,cdr3_aa,cdr3_nt
NA,TRBV27,NA,TRBJ1-4,CASRRGGSNEKLFF,TGTGCCAGCAGGAGGGGGGGCTCTAATGAAAAACTGTTTTTT
TRBD2,TRBV5-8,NA,TRBJ2-3,CASSPPSSGAVGTQYF,TGTGCCAGCAGCCCGCCCTCTAGCGGCGCGGTTGGTACGCAGTATTTT
TRBD2,TRBV5-1,NA,TRBJ2-3,CASSSKSGRGADTQYF,TGCGCCAGCAGCTCGAAGAGCGGGAGGGGTGCAGATACGCAGTATTTT
NA,TRBV5-4,NA,TRBJ2-5,CASSNREMRSQYF,TGTGCCAGCAGCAACAGGGAGATGAGGTCCCAGTACTTC
NA,TRBV28,once,TRBJ2-1,CASRGVEGRKYNEQFF,TGTGCCAGCAGGGGGGTGGAGGGCCGGAAATACAATGAGCAGTTCTTC
TRBD1,TRBV5-6,NA,TRBJ1-2,CASSLAWQGGLYGYTF,TGTGCCAGCAGCTTGGCGTGGCAAGGGGGCCTCTATGGCTACACCTTC
NA,TRBV5-5,NA,TRBJ1-5,CASSFGRAGQPQHF,TGTGCCAGCAGCTTTGGCAGGGCTGGGCAGCCCCAGCATTTT
NA,TRBV19,NA,TRBJ1-5,CASSIGGFNQPQHF,TGTGCCAGTAGTATAGGCGGCTTCAATCAGCCCCAGCATTTT
NA,TRBV12-3/TRBV12-4,NA,TRBJ1-1,CASSLGGPEAFF,TGTGCCAGCAGTTTAGGGGGGCCTGAAGCTTTCTTT
NA,TRBV6-2/TRBV6-3,few,TRBJ2-7,CASSYFSPGSSYEQYF,TGTGCCAGCAGTTACTTCTCACCGGGGAGCTCCTACGAGCAGTACTTC
TRBD1,TRBV5-1,NA,TRBJ2-2,CASSFGGQGVTGELFF,TGCGCCAGCAGCTTCGGAGGACAGGGCGTCACCGGGGAGCTGTTTTTT
NA,TRBV2,NA,TRBJ2-7,CASSEVRVEEQYF,TGTGCCAGCAGTGAAGTGCGGGTGGAGGAGCAGTACTTC
TRBD1,TRBV5-1,NA,TRBJ2-1,CASSQGDGPYNEQFF,TGCGCCAGCAGTCAGGGGGACGGGCCCTACAATGAGCAGTTCTTC
NA,TRBV10-3,NA,TRBJ2-2,CAISEGREGTGELFF,TGTGCCATCAGTGAGGGCAGGGAAGGCACCGGGGAGCTGTTTTTT
TRBD2,TRBV5-8,NA,TRBJ2-7,CASSTRTSGSHPYEQYF,TGTGCCAGCAGCACACGGACTAGCGGGAGTCACCCCTACGAGCAGTACTTC
TRBD1,TRBV4-1,NA,TRBJ2-6,CASSQDRGTGAKSGANVLTF,TGCGCCAGCAGCCAGGACCGCGGGACAGGGGCCAAATCTGGGGCCAACGTCCTGACTTTC
TRBD1,TRBV5-5,NA,TRBJ1-1,CASSWEQGLTNTEAFF,TGTGCCAGCAGCTGGGAACAGGGGCTGACGAACACTGAAGCTTTCTTT
TRBD1,TRBV9,once,TRBJ2-5,CASSADRGQETQYF,TGTGCCAGCAGCGCGGACAGGGGCCAAGAGACCCAGTACTTC
TRBD1,TRBV7-8,NA,TRBJ2-7,CASSLLDRSAYEQYF,TGTGCCAGCAGCTTATTGGACAGGTCCGCTTACGAGCAGTACTTC
NA,TRBV12-3/TRBV12-4,NA,TRBJ2-3,CASSLPSTDTQYF,TGTGCCAGCAGTCTACCCAGCACAGATACGCAGTATTTT
NA,TRBV5-1,NA,TRBJ2-5,CASSQDGVGKETQYF,TGCGCCAGCAGCCAGGACGGGGTTGGGAAAGAGACCCAGTACTTC
TRBD1,TRBV7-2,NA,TRBJ1-5,CASSLQGAENQPQHF,TGTGCCAGCAGCCTACAGGGGGCGGAAAATCAGCCCCAGCATTTT
NA,TRBV6-6,NA,TRBJ1-5,CASSPWLQDQPQHF,TGTGCCAGCAGTCCTTGGTTACAAGATCAGCCCCAGCATTTT
TRBD2,TRBV7-9,NA,TRBJ2-7,CASSLALAGSYEQYF,TGTGCCAGCAGCTTAGCACTAGCGGGGTCCTACGAGCAGTACTTC
NA,TRBV29-1,NA,TRBJ1-6,CSVGGGPGSPLHF,TGCAGCGTTGGGGGAGGGCCGGGATCACCCCTCCACTTT
NA,TRBV6-1,NA,TRBJ1-5,CASGRADQPQHF,TGTGCCAGCGGCAGGGCCGATCAGCCCCAGCATTTT
NA,TRBV3-1/TRBV3-2,NA,TRBJ2-5,CASSQESGARVRETQYF,TGTGCCAGCAGCCAAGAATCAGGGGCGCGGGTCAGAGAGACCCAGTACTTC
NA,TRBV4-1,NA,TRBJ1-1,CASSPRMNTEAFF,TGCGCCAGCAGCCCTAGGATGAACACTGAAGCTTTCTTT
TRBD2,TRBV20-1,NA,TRBJ2-5,CSSGTETQYF,TGCAGTAGCGGGACGGAGACCCAGTACTTC
TRBD1,TRBV28,NA,TRBJ1-2,CASRRQGFWSGYTF,TGTGCCAGCAGGCGACAGGGGTTTTGGAGTGGCTACACCTTC
NA,TRBV7-6,few,TRBJ2-1,CASSSGFYNEQFF,TGTGCCAGCAGCTCAGGGTTCTACAATGAGCAGTTCTTC
TRBD1,TRBV27,NA,TRBJ1-5,CASRDRVGQPQHF,TGTGCCAGCAGGGACAGGGTGGGTCAGCCCCAGCATTTT
NA,TRBV3-1/TRBV3-2,NA,TRBJ2-7,CASSQDGREAYEQYF,TGTGCCAGCAGCCAAGATGGTAGAGAGGCCTACGAGCAGTACTTC
NA,TRBV23-1,NA,TRBJ1-6,CASSQMVDSHNSPLHF,TGCGCCAGCAGTCAAATGGTAGACAGCCATAATTCACCCCTCCACTTT
NA,TRBV5-4,NA,TRBJ2-7,CASSRQPGPLYEQYF,TGTGCCAGCAGCCGGCAACCGGGTCCACTTTACGAGCAGTACTTC
NA,TRBV9,once,TRBJ1-3,CASSVESGHSGNTIYF,TGTGCCAGCAGCGTAGAATCAGGTCACTCTGGAAACACCATATATTTT
NA,TRBV28,NA,TRBJ2-7,CASSLGSRREQYF,TGTGCCAGCAGCTTGGGCTCGAGGAGGGAGCAGTACTTC
TRBD2,TRBV29-1,few,TRBJ2-2,CSVRMISGGNTGELFF,TGCAGCGTTCGAATGATATCGGGGGGGAACACCGGGGAGCTGTTTTTT
TRBD1,TRBV9,NA,TRBJ1-1,CASSPRQGGGTEAFF,TGTGCCAGCAGCCCAAGACAGGGTGGGGGTACTGAAGCTTTCTTT
NA,TRBV27,NA,TRBJ2-7,CASSLIQGRPYEQYF,TGTGCCAGCAGTTTAATACAGGGGAGGCCCTACGAGCAGTACTTC
TRBD1,TRBV19,NA,TRBJ1-2,CASSDLGQAIGGYTF,TGTGCCAGTAGTGACCTAGGACAGGCAATTGGTGGCTACACCTTC
NA,TRBV2,medium-sized,TRBJ1-4,CASSERSRFEKLFF,TGTGCCAGCAGTGAACGTAGTCGGTTTGAAAAACTGTTTTTT
NA,TRBV6-7,NA,TRBJ1-5,CASSYRRPPYLMIQPQHF,TGTGCCAGCAGTTATCGGAGGCCTCCGTATTTAATGATACAGCCCCAGCATTTT
TRBD1,TRBV7-9,NA,TRBJ2-5,CASSQDRGQETQYF,TGTGCCAGCAGCCAAGACAGGGGGCAAGAGACCCAGTACTTC
NA,TRBV28,few,TRBJ1-4,CASSPGATNEKLFF,TGTGCCAGCAGTCCAGGGGCAACTAATGAAAAACTGTTTTTT
NA,TRBV15,NA,TRBJ2-3,CATSRVRADTQYF,TGTGCCACCAGCAGAGTCAGGGCAGATACGCAGTATTTT
NA,TRBV28,NA,TRBJ1-1,CASCFAGAAALNTEAFF,TGTGCCAGCTGCTTTGCGGGGGCGGCAGCCTTAAACACTGAAGCTTTCTTT